The 8 T cell receptor beta chains below all came from one sample that was sequenced in a study of OX40 agonist ivuxolimab in advanced cancers. The data were produced by immunoSEQ multiplex PCR, yet TCRdb's version contains in-frame clones alone and is incomplete. Of about 93,000 clones in the sample, under 95% were seen once. Sequenced material: CD4+ or CD8+ T cells sorted from blood, taken in a trial of the OX40 agonist ivuxolimab. Every receptor here comes from an adult with an advanced solid tumor such as melanoma, head and neck, liver or kidney cancer.

This rearrangement joins TRBV19 to TRBJ2-1, with D uncertain. V dropped 5 bases and J dropped 6 bases, with 11 bases sitting between them. Germline V gene lookup returns CDR1 LNHDA and CDR2 SQIVND (reference sequence). CDR3 size: 13 residues. The CDR3 sequence is CASSSSLTNEQFF. CDR3 sequence (DNA): TGTGCCAGTAGTTCCTCCCTTACCAATGAGCAGTTCTTC.

V gene TRBV19 combines with J gene TRBJ2-7; D is possibly TRBD1 (5 bases). The CDR3 contains 12 residues. V gave up 8 bases and J gave up 2 bases, with 10 bases separating them. Germline values: CDR1 LNHDA, CDR2 SQIVND (reference sequence). The CDR3 DNA sequence: TGTGCCAGTGGGGCAGGGCCCTACGAGCAGTACTTC. Encoded protein: CASGAGPYEQYF.

The V call is TRBV2, the J call TRBJ1-3; TRBD1 matches at 7 bases. CDR3 size: 15 residues. Germline V gives CDR1 SNHLY, CDR2 FYNNEI. V lost 6 bases, J lost 2 bases, and 7 bases stayed unmatched. Here the CDR3 reads CASRVSGTAGNTIYF. As DNA, the CDR3 is TGTGCCAGCAGAGTATCCGGGACAGCTGGAAACACCATATATTTT.

This CDR3 is CASSGTGARSTEAFF. The CDR3 DNA follows: TGCGCCAGCAGCGGAACCGGGGCCCGGTCCACTGAAGCTTTCTTT. The chain has TRBV5-1 and TRBJ1-1; D perhaps matches TRBD1 (5 bases). In germline, CDR1 is SGHRS, CDR2 YFSETQ. The CDR3 sequence is 15 residues long. Deletions cut 4 bases from V and 4 bases from J, with 17 bases between.

The rearrangement joins TRBV4-1 to TRBJ2-7; TRBD2 aligns across 11 bases. The CDR3 spans 15 residues. From germline, CDR1 is MGHRA and CDR2 YSYEKL. V dropped 6 bases and J dropped 2; count of bases not matched to a gene: 6. The CDR3 spells CASRRLAGGPYEQYF. CDR3 bases: TGCGCCAGCAGACGCTTAGCGGGAGGGCCCTACGAGCAGTACTTC.

The V and J genes are TRBV11-2 and TRBJ2-7; 12 nucleotides agree with TRBD1. V shed 3 bases, J shed 7 bases, and the junction held 4 bases outside the gene matches. The germline gives CDR1 SGHAT, CDR2 FQNNGV. This CDR3 has 14 amino acids. CDR3 protein: CASSLGQGANEQYF. Here the CDR3 DNA reads TGTGCCAGCAGCTTGGGACAGGGGGCGAATGAGCAGTACTTC.

This clone appeared a single time. One junction end does not reproduce the germline sequence, and a read error may be involved. The chain is built from TRBV4-1 and TRBJ2-2; the D gene is possibly TRBD2 (6 bases). The CDR3 runs 14 residues. The germline CDR1 and CDR2 sequences are MGHRA and YSYEKL. This chain's CDR3 is CASSPGSYTGELFF. The CDR3 DNA is TGCGCCAGCAGCCCCGGGAGCTACACTGGGGAGCTGTTTTTT.

This rearrangement joins TRBV30 to TRBJ1-6, with D perhaps TRBD1 (6 bases). V dropped 5 bases and J dropped 6 bases, with 8 bases sitting between them. Germline assignment: CDR1 GTSNPN and CDR2 SVGIG (reference sequence). This CDR3 has 12 residues. CDR3 region: CAWGQLNSPLHF. DNA of the CDR3: TGTGCCTGGGGACAGCTTAATTCACCCCTCCACTTT.